This entry features one T cell receptor beta chain sequence. The table came from immunoSEQ multiplex PCR; TCRdb's copy has only in-frame clones and leaves some out. The data contain under 30,000 clones, approximately 89% of them singletons. This sample was taken from a study of blood T cell repertoires in COVID-19. About the research overall: Samples representing acute and convalescent COVID-19 were sourced from the United States, Italy and Spain.

This receptor was obtained from a human donor in a cohort sampled during active COVID-19. Sequencing was performed on peripheral blood.

CDR3 in DNA: TGTGCCAGCAGGGTGGGGGGGGCCATTGATGAGCAGTTCTTC. Its protein is CASRVGGAIDEQFF. The chain uses TRBV6-6 and TRBJ2-1; the D gene is possibly TRBD2 (7 bases). In germline, CDR1 is MNHNY, CDR2 SVGAGI (reference sequence). The V and J ends lost 6 bases and 8 bases respectively, with 17 bases between them. CDR3 length: 14 amino acids.